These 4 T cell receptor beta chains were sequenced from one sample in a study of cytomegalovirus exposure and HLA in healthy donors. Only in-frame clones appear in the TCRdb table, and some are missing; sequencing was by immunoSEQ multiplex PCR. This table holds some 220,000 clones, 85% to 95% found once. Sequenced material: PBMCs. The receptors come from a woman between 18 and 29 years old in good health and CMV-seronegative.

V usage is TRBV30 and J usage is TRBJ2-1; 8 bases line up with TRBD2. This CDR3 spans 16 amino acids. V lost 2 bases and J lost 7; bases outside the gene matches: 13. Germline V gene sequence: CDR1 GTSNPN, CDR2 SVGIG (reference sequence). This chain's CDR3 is CAWSKRLAYGGNEQFF. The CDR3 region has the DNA TGTGCCTGGAGTAAGAGACTAGCGTACGGAGGGAATGAGCAGTTCTTC.

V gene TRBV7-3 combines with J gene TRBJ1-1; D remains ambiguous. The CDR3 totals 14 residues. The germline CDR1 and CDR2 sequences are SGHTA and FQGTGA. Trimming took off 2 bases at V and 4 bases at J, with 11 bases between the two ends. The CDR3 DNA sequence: TGTGCCAGCAGCTTAGACATTTTCAGCACTGAAGCTTTCTTT. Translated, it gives CASSLDIFSTEAFF.

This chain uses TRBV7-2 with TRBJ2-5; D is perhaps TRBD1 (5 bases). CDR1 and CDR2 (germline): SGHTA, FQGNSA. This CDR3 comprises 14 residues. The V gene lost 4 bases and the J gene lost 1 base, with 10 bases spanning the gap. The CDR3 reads CASSWGAVQETQYF. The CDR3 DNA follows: TGTGCCAGCAGCTGGGGCGCGGTCCAAGAGACCCAGTACTTC.

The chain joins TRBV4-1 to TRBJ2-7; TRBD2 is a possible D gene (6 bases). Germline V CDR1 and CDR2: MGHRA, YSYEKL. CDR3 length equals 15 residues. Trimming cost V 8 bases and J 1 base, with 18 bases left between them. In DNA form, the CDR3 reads TGCGCCAGCCAACCGGGACTTCAAGCATCCTACGAGCAGTACTTC. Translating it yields CASQPGLQASYEQYF.